This T cell receptor beta chain was recorded in a study of CD8 T cells in Susac syndrome (dated by TCRdb to the late 2010s). Regarding the research as a whole: Repertoire sequencing was used to test whether CD8+ T cell activation and differentiation in Susac syndrome was antigen driven. What the authors observed across the whole study: The study acknowledged that relatively few individuals were included in the TCR sequencing and HLA analysis.

As regards this clonotype: This clone's antigen is unknown. Per-nucleotide qualities are absent, and no much larger clonotype sits a single base away.

Including the terminal cysteine and phenylalanine, the CDR3 comprises 17 residues. CDR3 DNA is the only sequence kept; it has 51 bases, read in frame from the first base. Here V drops 3 bases and J drops 3 bases, and the junction holds 17 bases not matched to any gene. CDR1 and CDR2 (DFQATT, SNEGSKA) derive from the germline V gene (reference sequence). RNA was extracted using the RNeasy kit, and roughly 0.5 to 1 ug of the RNA was reverse transcribed with random hexamers. The immunoSEQ multiplex PCR assay, covering 54 Vbeta and 13 Jbeta segments, was used to amplify TCR beta CDR3 regions. PCR amplification bias was corrected by using a synthetic template baseline for primer optimization and computational correction. The published analysis was carried out like this. Reads were annotated to V, D and J genes per IMGT and analyzed with immunoSEQ Analyzer, keeping only productive sequences. Clonality was calculated as one minus the Shannon entropy normalized by log2 of the number of productive unique sequences. Public and private clones were assessed among the 100 most prevalent clones of each patient and control. Clones were defined as Susac-specific when absent from the healthy and MS cohorts, from 1052 published viral clones and from other ImmuneACCESS disease sequences. In TCRdb, the public reads were trimmed at Q25 with fastp and aligned with MiXCR, with productive beta chains retained. Every entry covers one CDR3 protein and lists the most common genes and DNA from its rows. These V and J calls originate from TCRdb's pipeline instead of the authors' own analysis. Recorded for this sample are 300,000 to 350,000 distinct CDR3 sequences; 90% to 95% of them occurred a single time. In total, the top ten clones hold around 0.07% of the sample.

Peripheral blood CD8+ and CD4+ T cells from healthy donors, Susac syndrome patients and multiple sclerosis patients were profiled by high-throughput TCR beta sequencing. The multiple sclerosis controls were treatment-naive patients whose relapsing-remitting disease, either stable or active, fulfilled the revised McDonald criteria. Bulk CD8+ and CD4+ T cells were purified by magnetic negative isolation, whereas CD8+ TEMRA cells were enriched by FACS. Blood was drawn into EDTA tubes, processed within 24 hours, and PBMCs were isolated by density gradient centrifugation. PBMCs intended for TCR sequencing were cryopreserved in liquid nitrogen and thawed later in a water bath at 37 degrees C. The sorted or isolated CD4+, CD8+ and CD8+ TEMRA cells reached a purity of at least 90%.

The receptor chain draws on TRBV20-1 and TRBJ2-7; TRBD2 aligns with 7 central bases. This sequence originates from a human donor with multiple sclerosis. What was sequenced was CD4+ T cells from PBMCs. The CDR3 protein sequence reads: CSASFFSRSGTYYEQYF. The DNA sequence reads TGCAGTGCTAGTTTTTTTAGTAGGAGCGGGACGTACTACGAGCAGTACTTC.